Listed here are 28 T cell receptor beta chains from one sample, sequenced in a study of OX40 agonist ivuxolimab in advanced cancers. Sequencing was performed with immunoSEQ multiplex PCR; in TCRdb, only in-frame clones are kept and a portion is missing. Of fewer than 60,000 clones listed, 80% to 90% are singletons. The source was CD4+ or CD8+ T cells sorted from blood, collected in a trial of the OX40 agonist ivuxolimab. The receptors come from an adult with an advanced solid tumor such as melanoma, head and neck, liver or kidney cancer.

The chain carries TRBV7-2 and TRBJ2-5; no firm D call. Looked up from germline, CDR1 is SGHTA and CDR2 is FQGNSA. This CDR3 contains 16 residues. Trimming shortened V by 4 bases and J by 1 base, and 16 bases separated the two germline ends. The CDR3 is CASSSNRVHFQETQYF. As DNA, the CDR3 is TGTGCCAGCAGCTCTAACCGGGTCCACTTCCAAGAGACCCAGTACTTC.

The rearrangement links TRBV6-1 to TRBJ2-5; the D call may be TRBD1 or TRBD2 (6 bases each). The V gene lost 2 bases and the J gene lost 3 bases, with 13 bases spanning the gap. The CDR3 has 15 residues. Germline V gene data show CDR1 as MNHNS and CDR2 as SASEGT. The CDR3 nucleotides read TGTGCCAGCAGTGAAATAAAGGGGGGCGAAGAGACCCAGTACTTC. Its protein product is CASSEIKGGEETQYF.

The gene calls are TRBV4-3 and TRBJ1-3, with D hard to call. Trimming removed 1 base from V and 0 bases from J, with 10 bases in between. The germline V gene has CDR1 LGHNA and CDR2 YSLEER. The CDR3 is 16 residues long. The CDR3 nucleotides are TGCGCCAGCAGCCAAGTGGGTGTAGGCTCTGGAAACACCATATATTTT. Amino acid sequence: CASSQVGVGSGNTIYF.

The chain employs TRBV30 and TRBJ1-3; D gene uncertain. In germline, CDR1 is GTSNPN, CDR2 SVGIG (reference sequence). The ends were cut back, 4 bases at V and 2 bases at J, with 6 bases in the middle. This CDR3 has 12 amino acids. Written as DNA, the CDR3 is TGTGCCTGGAAAAAGGCTGGAAACACCATATATTTT. It encodes CAWKKAGNTIYF.

This clone has only a few counts. V usage is TRBV7-2 and J usage is TRBJ1-6, with D tentatively TRBD1 (6 bases). Per germline, CDR1 SGHTA and CDR2 FQGNSA. This CDR3 is 17 amino acids long. The V end was cut by 7 bases, the J end by 9 bases, with 25 bases between. CDR3 in DNA: TGTGCCAGCATCAACCCTGGGAGGGGGACGTTGGCTTCACCCCTCCACTTT. Its protein product is CASINPGRGTLASPLHF.

This clone showed up just once. This sequence joins TRBV4-3 and TRBJ1-1; D gene unclear. Trimming shortened V by 0 bases and J by 11 bases, and 13 bases separated the two germline ends. The length of the CDR3 is 13 residues. Germline V lookup: CDR1 LGHNA, CDR2 YSLEER. The CDR3 DNA follows: TGCGCCAGCAGCCAAGATAGCGGCCAGCGGGCTTTCTTT. This codes for CASSQDSGQRAFF.

For the CDR3, the DNA is TGTGCCTGGAGTGTACGCAGGGGTTCGAACACCGGGGAGCTGTTTTTT. It yields the protein CAWSVRRGSNTGELFF. V and J are TRBV30 and TRBJ2-2, with a tentative D call TRBD1 (6 bases). V dropped 0 bases and J dropped 0 bases, with 11 bases sitting between them. Germline lookup yields CDR1 GTSNPN and CDR2 SVGIG (reference sequence). CDR3 length equals 16 residues.

The chain joins TRBV6-6 to TRBJ1-6, with D maybe TRBD1 (5 bases). The V end lost 0 bases, the J end lost 9 bases, and 15 bases lay between the germline ends. CDR3 length: 16 residues. Germline V gene data show CDR1 as MNHNY and CDR2 as SVGAGI (reference sequence). The DNA of the CDR3 is TGTGCCAGCAGTTACTCGGTAGCGGGGGAAGGTTCACCCCTCCACTTT. Translation gives CASSYSVAGEGSPLHF.

This clone has just a few counts. V is TRBV4-1 and J is TRBJ2-5, with D uncertain. Germline CDR1 and CDR2: MGHRA and YSYEKL. The CDR3 has 18 amino acids. The V end lost 4 bases, the J end lost 3 bases, and 24 bases lay between the germline ends. CDR3 loop: CASSRSPSAGRQKETQYF. CDR3 DNA: TGCGCCAGCAGCCGCTCACCCTCGGCTGGACGACAAAAAGAGACCCAGTACTTC.

The V call is TRBV27, the J call TRBJ2-7; 7 bases are shared with TRBD1. Germline CDR1 and CDR2: MNHEY and SMNVEV (reference sequence). This CDR3 region has 16 residues. The junction had 8 bases not matched to a gene; V was cut back by 3 bases and J by 0 bases. The CDR3 DNA is TGTGCCAGCAGTTTCCTCGGACAGGCTTACTCCTACGAGCAGTACTTC. Translating gives CASSFLGQAYSYEQYF.

This clone was seen a few times. The genes are TRBV30 and TRBJ2-7; 10 nucleotides line up with TRBD1. The CDR3 is 12 amino acids. Germline values: CDR1 GTSNPN, CDR2 SVGIG (reference sequence). V was pared by 7 bases and J by 6 bases, with 6 bases of the junction left unmatched. CDR3 amino acids: CASGQGVAEQYF. The CDR3 DNA follows: TGTGCCTCCGGACAGGGGGTCGCCGAGCAGTACTTC.

V usage is TRBV11-2 and J usage is TRBJ2-1, with 11 bases identical to TRBD1. The junction had 7 bases not matched to a gene; V was cut back by 1 base and J by 5 bases. The CDR3 is 17 residues long. Germline V CDR1 and CDR2: SGHAT, FQNNGV. CDR3 protein: CASSLVGPGQGDNEQFF. CDR3 DNA: TGTGCCAGCAGCTTAGTAGGACCGGGACAGGGGGACAATGAGCAGTTCTTC. Based on the CDR3 plus reference TRBV11-2 and TRBJ2-1, the full variable domain is EAGVAQSPRYKIIEKRQSVAFWCNPISGHATLYWYQQILGQGPKLLIQFQNNGVVDDSQLPKDRFSAERLKGVDSTLKIQPAKLEDSAVYLCASSLVGPGQGDNEQFFGPGTRLTVL.

The V and J genes are TRBV7-9 and TRBJ1-2; the D gene is possibly TRBD1 (6 bases). Per the germline V gene, CDR1 is SEHNR and CDR2 is FQNEAQ (reference sequence). The CDR3 consists of 14 residues. Trimming stripped 8 bases from V and 0 bases from J, with 13 bases between. The CDR3 bases are TGTGCCAGCGACCTAGGGGGAGCTAACTATGGCTACACCTTC. The encoded protein is CASDLGGANYGYTF.

The J gene is TRBJ1-2, the V gene TRBV30; D is unresolved. This CDR3 comprises 16 residues. The V end lost 3 bases, the J end lost 3 bases, and 20 bases lay between the germline ends. Per the germline V gene, CDR1 is GTSNPN and CDR2 is SVGIG (reference sequence). CDR3 coding DNA: TGTGCCTGGAGGGGGTTCCCGAGGACCCGGGACTATGGCTACACCTTC. Protein product: CAWRGFPRTRDYGYTF.

This clone was seen a handful of times. In nucleotides, the CDR3 is TGTGCCAGCAGTGAAGGGAGACTAGCGGGCCCCGGGGAGCTGTTTTTT. As protein: CASSEGRLAGPGELFF. This rearrangement joins TRBV2 to TRBJ2-2; 10 positions agree with TRBD2. CDR3 length: 16 amino acids. Germline CDR1 SNHLY, CDR2 FYNNEI. V dropped 1 base and J dropped 6; count of bases not matched to a gene: 5.

The gene calls are TRBV5-5 and TRBJ2-5; D is unresolved. The CDR3 is 11 residues long. Germline assignment: CDR1 SGHKS and CDR2 YYEKEE (reference sequence). V lost 0 bases and J 5 bases, leaving 2 bases between the germline ends. CDR3 in amino acids: CASSLAETQYF. In DNA, the CDR3 is TGTGCCAGCAGCTTGGCGGAGACCCAGTACTTC.

The chain has TRBV7-9 and TRBJ2-1, with 9 positions matching TRBD1. This CDR3 contains 14 residues. V lost 5 bases and J lost 6; bases outside the gene matches: 5. Germline CDR1 and CDR2: SEHNR and FQNEAQ (reference sequence). CDR3 sequence: CASSLWDRVNEQFF. The CDR3 DNA reads as TGTGCCAGCAGCCTGTGGGACAGGGTCAATGAGCAGTTCTTC. Full variable domain (rest looked up from reference TRBV7-9 and TRBJ2-1): DTGVSQNPRHKITKRGQNVTFRCDPISEHNRLYWYRQTLGQGPEFLTYFQNEAQLEKSRLLSDRFSAERPKGSFSTLEIQRTEQGDSAMYLCASSLWDRVNEQFFGPGTRLTVL.

The V gene is TRBV9, the J gene TRBJ2-5; D gene uncertain. Germline loops: CDR1 SGDLS, CDR2 YYNGEE. V lost 2 bases, J lost 5 bases, and 19 bases lay in between. This CDR3 has 16 residues. In DNA form, the CDR3 reads TGTGCCAGCAGCGTCACCTCCCAAGGTAGCATCGAGACCCAGTACTTC. The encoded protein is CASSVTSQGSIETQYF. The full variable domain, in which reference TRBV9 and TRBJ2-5 provide the parts outside the CDR3, is DSGVTQTPKHLITATGQRVTLRCSPRSGDLSVYWYQQSLDQGLQFLIQYYNGEERAKGNILERFSAQQFPDLHSELNLSSLELGDSALYFCASSVTSQGSIETQYFGPGTRLLVL.

V is TRBV5-1 and J is TRBJ2-1; D remains ambiguous. In germline, CDR1 is SGHRS, CDR2 YFSETQ. The ends were cut back, 3 bases at V and 0 bases at J, with 13 bases in the middle. This CDR3 region has 16 residues. The CDR3 nucleotides are TGCGCCAGCAGCTGGGTCGGGTCAGGCTCCTACAATGAGCAGTTCTTC. Translating gives CASSWVGSGSYNEQFF.

This rearrangement joins TRBV4-1 to TRBJ1-3, with 10 bases aligning to TRBD1. The CDR3 sequence is 19 residues long. V shed 3 bases, J shed 3 bases, and the junction held 14 bases outside the gene matches. The germline V gene has CDR1 MGHRA and CDR2 YSYEKL. The CDR3 is CASSQWAAGTGDYGNTIYF. DNA of the CDR3: TGCGCCAGCAGCCAGTGGGCAGCGGGGACAGGGGATTATGGAAACACCATATATTTT.

The chain couples TRBV25-1 to TRBJ2-1; D not resolved. V lost 2 bases and J lost 9, with 5 bases in between. The CDR3 spans 11 residues. Germline V CDR1 and CDR2: MGHDK, SYGVNS. CDR3: CASSENGEQFF. The DNA for the CDR3 is TGTGCCAGCAGTGAAAATGGTGAGCAGTTCTTC.

V is TRBV4-1 and J is TRBJ2-2, with D tentatively TRBD1 (6 bases). The CDR3 spans 15 residues. The ends were cut back, 1 base at V and 3 bases at J, with 9 bases in the middle. The germline V gene encodes CDR1 MGHRA and CDR2 YSYEKL. CDR3 bases: TGCGCCAGCAGCCAAGGGGACACATACACCGGGGAGCTGTTTTTT. Translating gives CASSQGDTYTGELFF.

The CDR3 spells CASSRTFGQGPFF. The DNA for the CDR3 is TGTGCCAGCAGCAGGACTTTTGGACAGGGTCCTTTCTTT. This chain links TRBV6-5 with TRBJ1-1, with 8 positions matching TRBD1. Unmatched junction bases numbered 12, after V lost 6 bases and J lost 12 bases. The CDR3 spans 13 residues. In germline, CDR1 is MNHEY, CDR2 SVGAGI.

The chain joins TRBV7-9 to TRBJ2-7; tentatively, D is TRBD2 (7 bases). V was pared by 5 bases and J by 4 bases, with 18 bases between. This CDR3 is built from 15 residues. In germline, CDR1 is SEHNR, CDR2 FQNEAQ (reference sequence). For the CDR3, the DNA is TGTGCCAGCAGCCCCCCTGGGGGGGCCGCATACGAGCAGTACTTC. It translates to CASSPPGGAAYEQYF.

The chain uses TRBV7-2 and TRBJ2-5, with 9 nucleotides matching TRBD2. The CDR3 is made up of 15 amino acids. Germline CDR1 and CDR2: SGHTA and FQGNSA. V was pared by 5 bases and J by 4 bases, with 8 bases of the junction left unmatched. This chain's CDR3 is CASSHIAGVRETQYF. In DNA, the CDR3 is TGTGCCAGCAGCCACATAGCGGGGGTCCGAGAGACCCAGTACTTC.

The rearrangement links TRBV2 to TRBJ1-5; no definite D call. The CDR3 consists of 13 residues. V was trimmed by 8 bases and J by 6 bases, leaving 14 bases between them. Per germline, CDR1 SNHLY and CDR2 FYNNEI. The CDR3 DNA follows: TGTGCCAGCGTCCGTGGGGTTGGTCAGCCCCAGCATTTT. This translates into CASVRGVGQPQHF.

The chain is built from TRBV4-1 and TRBJ1-2; D unclear. Germline CDR1 MGHRA, CDR2 YSYEKL. V shed 2 bases and J shed 8 bases, with 18 bases lying between them. The CDR3 runs to 15 residues. The CDR3 DNA reads as TGCGCCAGCAGCCAACAACCGCGGGCCGCGGCCGGCTACACCTTC. It codes for CASSQQPRAAAGYTF.

J is TRBJ1-5 and V is TRBV30; 11 bases line up with TRBD1. The germline CDR1 and CDR2 sequences are GTSNPN and SVGIG (reference sequence). The CDR3 has 15 amino acids. The trim removed 3 bases at V and 7 bases at J, leaving 8 bases unmatched. The CDR3 region has the DNA TGTGCCTGGAGCATCGGGACAGGGGGAGGACAGCCCCAGCATTTT. The encoded protein is CAWSIGTGGGQPQHF. Supplemented by reference TRBV30 and TRBJ1-5, the full variable domain reads SQTIHQWPATLVQPVGSPLSLECTVEGTSNPNLYWYRQAAGRGLQLLFYSVGIGQISSEVPQNLSASRPQDRQFILSSKKLLLSDSGFYLCAWSIGTGGGQPQHFGDGTRLSIL.